These 10 T cell receptor beta chains were sequenced from one sample in a study of cytomegalovirus exposure and HLA in healthy donors. A multiplex PCR was run with 60 Vbeta primers and 13 Jbeta primers. Sequenced by immunoSEQ multiplex PCR; TCRdb stores in-frame clones only, minus some. The sample table sets out 100,000 to 150,000 clones. Sequences were obtained from PBMCs. These receptors were taken from a man aged 25-40 years in good health and CMV-seronegative.

The chain carries TRBV13 and TRBJ2-5; 10 bases are a match to TRBD2. The J call may not be correct, given that the DNA end is closer to TRBJ2-7. The CDR3 runs 16 residues. Germline lookup yields CDR1 PRHDT and CDR2 FYEKMQ (reference sequence). The CDR3 is CASSLAPSGGPYEQYF. DNA of the CDR3: TGTGCCAGCAGCTTAGCACCTAGCGGGGGCCCCTACGAGCAGTACTTC.

Note on this clone: Within the sample, other DNA sequences also encode this same CDR3. The genes are TRBV4-1 and TRBJ2-7; D is perhaps TRBD2 (5 bases). CDR3 size: 15 residues. V shed 3 bases and J shed 3 bases, with 15 bases lying between them. Per the germline V gene, CDR1 is MGHRA and CDR2 is YSYEKL. The CDR3 loop reads CASSQERGEGYEQYF. DNA for the CDR3: TGCGCCAGCAGCCAGGAACGAGGAGAGGGCTACGAGCAGTACTTC.

The J gene is TRBJ1-2, the V gene TRBV29-1; TRBD1 agrees at 9 bases. Germline V gives CDR1 SQVTM, CDR2 ANQGSEA. The CDR3 is 17 residues long. Trimming cost V 5 bases and J 8 bases; bases outside gene matches: 21. As DNA, the CDR3 is TGCAGCGTTCCCTTCCGGGACAGGGATCCGGACGTAAGAGGCTACACCTTC. This gives the protein CSVPFRDRDPDVRGYTF. Looking up the rest from reference TRBV29-1 and TRBJ1-2 gives the full variable domain: SAVISQKPSRDICQRGTSLTIQCQVDSQVTMMFWYRQQPGQSLTLIATANQGSEATYESGFVIDKFPISRPNLTFSTLTVSNMSPEDSSIYLCSVPFRDRDPDVRGYTFGSGTRLTVV.

The chain has TRBV11-2 and TRBJ2-6; maybe TRBD1 (5 bases). Germline CDR1 reads SGHAT; CDR2 reads FQNNGV. V dropped 2 bases and J dropped 2 bases, with 7 bases sitting between them. The CDR3 length is 15 residues. CDR3 sequence: CASSLSRAGANVLTF. In nucleotides, the CDR3 is TGTGCCAGCAGCTTAAGCAGGGCTGGGGCCAACGTCCTGACTTTC.

V is TRBV30 and J is TRBJ1-2; D unresolved. V lost 3 bases, J lost 3 bases, and 20 bases lay in between. The CDR3 has 16 amino acids. CDR1 GTSNPN and CDR2 SVGIG come from the germline V gene (reference sequence). In DNA form, the CDR3 reads TGTGCCTGGAGGGAGGCCCTAGGCAGAAAGGACTATGGCTACACCTTC. Translation: CAWREALGRKDYGYTF.

The chain carries TRBV2 and TRBJ1-2; perhaps TRBD1 as D (5 bases). Germline CDR1 and CDR2: SNHLY and FYNNEI. The CDR3 runs 13 residues. The V end lost 4 bases, the J end lost 3 bases, and 9 bases lay between the germline ends. The CDR3 sequence: CASSAPGYYGYTF. DNA for the CDR3: TGTGCCAGCAGTGCCCCAGGGTACTATGGCTACACCTTC.

V gene TRBV5-1 combines with J gene TRBJ2-3, with a tentative D call TRBD2 (6 bases). The V end lost 6 bases, the J end lost 13 bases, and 24 bases lay between the germline ends. This CDR3 comprises 14 residues. In germline, CDR1 is SGHRS, CDR2 YFSETQ. The CDR3, as DNA: TGCGCCAGCAAGCGGCGGGGCAGCGGGTCTTTGGAGTATTTT. It encodes CASKRRGSGSLEYF.

This chain connects TRBV12-5 to TRBJ1-2; 9 bases align to TRBD1. The CDR3 is 14 amino acids. Germline lookup yields CDR1 LGHNT and CDR2 FRNRAP. The ends lost 5 bases at V and 7 bases at J; junction bases unmatched: 8. The CDR3 region has the DNA TGTGCTAGTGGTATGCCCGGGACAGGGTTTGGCTACACCTTC. As protein: CASGMPGTGFGYTF.

The chain is built from TRBV29-1 and TRBJ2-5; a possible D gene is TRBD1 (6 bases). This CDR3 contains 14 residues. From germline, CDR1 is SQVTM and CDR2 ANQGSEA. Trimming removed 5 bases at V and 3 bases at J, with 16 bases between. CDR3 coding DNA: TGCAGCGTTACAGGGAAGGTGAGGAAAGAGACCCAGTACTTC. Translation gives CSVTGKVRKETQYF.

The J gene is TRBJ2-3, the V gene TRBV6-1, with D perhaps matching TRBD2 (5 bases). The ends were cut back, 4 bases at V and 5 bases at J, with 10 bases in the middle. The CDR3 runs to 13 residues. Germline V gene lookup returns CDR1 MNHNS and CDR2 SASEGT. The CDR3 region has the DNA TGTGCCAGCAGTGTAGGAGCGGTAGATACGCAGTATTTT. Protein: CASSVGAVDTQYF.